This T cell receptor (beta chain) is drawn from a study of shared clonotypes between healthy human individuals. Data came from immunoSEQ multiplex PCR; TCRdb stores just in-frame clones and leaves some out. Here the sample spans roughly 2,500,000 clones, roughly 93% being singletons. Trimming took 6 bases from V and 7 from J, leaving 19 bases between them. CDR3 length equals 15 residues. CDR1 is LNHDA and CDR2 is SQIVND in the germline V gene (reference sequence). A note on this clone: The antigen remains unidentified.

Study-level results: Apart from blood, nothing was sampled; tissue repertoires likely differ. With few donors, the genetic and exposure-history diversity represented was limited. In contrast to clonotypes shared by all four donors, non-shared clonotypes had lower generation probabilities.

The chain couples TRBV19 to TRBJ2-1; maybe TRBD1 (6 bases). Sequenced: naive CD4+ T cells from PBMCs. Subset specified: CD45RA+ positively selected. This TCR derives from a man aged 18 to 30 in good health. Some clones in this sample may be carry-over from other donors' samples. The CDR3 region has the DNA TGTGCCAGTAGGAACGCCGGGACACCGGTAAATGAGCAGTTCTTC. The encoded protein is CASRNAGTPVNEQFF.